The T cell receptor beta chain described here comes from a study of T cell responses to AZD1222 COVID-19 vaccine. Study-level information: Second-dose intervals of approximately 4 or approximately 12 weeks were pooled.

The method was immunoSEQ multiplex PCR; TCRdb's version includes in-frame clones alone and lacks a portion of them. The sample lists some 140,000 clones; under 95% were seen once. As to this clone: What it recognizes is unknown.

General observations from the study: Most donors were white British, females outnumbered males, and clonal diversity was possibly underestimated.

The junction had 4 bases not matched to a gene; V was cut back by 4 bases and J by 2 bases. This CDR3 is built from 15 residues. Germline loops: CDR1 SGHDN, CDR2 FVKESK. The specimen was peripheral blood, collected on day 0 of AZD1222 vaccination. The TCR was taken from an adult in good health. The chain joins TRBV14 to TRBJ2-5; 10 bases are shared with TRBD2. CDR3: CASSPIAGGQETQYF. CDR3 nucleotides: TGTGCCAGCAGCCCTATAGCGGGGGGACAAGAGACCCAGTACTTC.